This T cell receptor beta chain was found in a study of Tregs in tolerant kidney transplant recipients. Sequencing used immunoSEQ multiplex PCR; TCRdb keeps in-frame clones, though not all of them. Among 50,000 to 65,000 clones, around 87% were seen once, and the ten largest hold 3.8%. Mixed chimerism was transient after nonmyeloablative marrow transplants from related graft donors. Thawed PBMCs were FACS-sorted into unstimulated CD4+CD25+CD127- regulatory T cells, CD4+CD25- non-regulatory cells, CD4 and CD8 cells. With 4 bases clipped from V and 2 bases from J, the junction kept 14 bases outside the gene matches. The CDR3 is made up of 17 amino acids. Per the germline V gene, CDR1 is LGHNA and CDR2 is YSLEER.

The chain has TRBV4-3 and TRBJ2-7, with TRBD1 identical over 7 bases. Sample: CD4+ T cells from blood (PBMCs), taken 6 months after the transplant. This receptor was obtained from a human patient who received a combined kidney and bone marrow transplant. Some of the T cells may derive from the graft donor. The CDR3 DNA reads TGCGCCAGCAGCCCCCCCTTACTACAGGGGATCACCTACGAGCAGTACTTC. Residues: CASSPPLLQGITYEQYF.